Sequencing of this TCR beta chain was carried out in a study of identical twins. Study results and limitations: Cord blood beta clonotypes that were abundant carried fewer insertions, and memory repertoires showed no such trend. Beta out-of-frame sequences showed weaker excess twin sharing.

All of the donors were Caucasians in good health. Germline V gene lookup returns CDR1 SQVTM and CDR2 ANQGSEA. The CDR3 spans 14 residues. V gave up 5 bases and J gave up 2 bases; unmatched junction bases: 3. This clonotype was seen at least ten times. The antigen is undetermined. MiXCR, run by TCRdb on the 5' RACE reads, gives a single entry per CDR3 protein. Of 350,000 or so distinct CDR3 sequences listed, roughly 10% are singletons. Material: naive T cells sorted from blood. The genes are TRBV29-1 and TRBJ2-3; 11 bases map to TRBD2. This sequence originates from a woman in her fifties or sixties in good health. In DNA, the CDR3 is TGCAGCGTTCTTAGCGGGAGGGCCACAGATACGCAGTATTTT. This encodes CSVLSGRATDTQYF.